This is a list of T cell receptor beta chains from one sample in a study of blood T cell repertoires in COVID-19. The method was immunoSEQ multiplex PCR; TCRdb's version includes in-frame clones alone and lacks a portion of them. This table holds under 200,000 clones, just under 80% found once. Sequenced: peripheral blood. Receptors were obtained from a man in his sixties or seventies with active or convalescent COVID-19. CDR3s include the opening cysteine and the closing phenylalanine or tryptophan. The D gene is left open where the match is weak. Clone size is not always given. Where it is, it says once, few, many or a class for expanded clones.

TRBJ1-3 NA TRBV11-2 TRBD1 TGTGCCAGCAGCTTAGGTTACGGGACAGGGAGGTCTGGAAACACCATATATTTT CASSLGYGTGRSGNTIYF
TRBJ2-1 NA TRBV7-2 TRBD2 TGTGCCAGCAGCTACGCTAGCGGGGGGACGAGCTCCTACAATGAGCAGTTCTTC CASSYASGGTSSYNEQFF
TRBJ2-1 few TRBV6-1 NA TGTGCCAGCAGTGAAGCCGGCCTTCCCCCCTCCGGCGGGCAGTTCTTC CASSEAGLPPSGGQFF
TRBJ1-2 NA TRBV6-2/TRBV6-3 TRBD1 TGTGCCAGCAGTTACGGACAGGAGAGGTTGGGCTACACCTTC CASSYGQERLGYTF
TRBJ1-2 NA TRBV12-3/TRBV12-4 NA TGTGCCAGCAGTCGGCGAGGTGGCTACACCTTC CASSRRGGYTF
TRBJ2-5 few TRBV2 TRBD2 TGTGCCAGCATGGGAGGTAGCGGGAGGGCCGGAGAGACCCAGTACTTC CASMGGSGRAGETQYF
TRBJ1-1 NA TRBV28 NA TGTGCCAGCAGTTTATGGTCTACTGAAGCTTTCTTT CASSLWSTEAFF
TRBJ1-2 NA TRBV5-4 NA TGTGCCAGCAGCTTGGCCGGGGCTTTAAGGGACTCTGGCTACACCTTC CASSLAGALRDSGYTF
TRBJ1-2 NA TRBV12-3/TRBV12-4 NA TGTGCCAGCAGTGAACAGCGGGGGTCTGGCTACACCTTC CASSEQRGSGYTF
TRBJ1-5 NA TRBV27 NA TGTGCCAGCAGTAAACGGTCGGAGGGCAATCAGCCCCAGCATTTT CASSKRSEGNQPQHF
TRBJ1-1 NA TRBV5-1 TRBD1 TGCGCCAGCAGCATATCCGGGACAGCCACTGAAGCTTTCTTT CASSISGTATEAFF
TRBJ1-2 NA TRBV19 NA TGTGCCAGTAGTATAGCGGGAGGAACAGCTAACTATGGCTACACCTTC CASSIAGGTANYGYTF
TRBJ2-1 NA TRBV6-1 TRBD1 TGTGCCAGCAGTGACACAGGGGTTAGCTCCTACAATGAGCAGTTCTTC CASSDTGVSSYNEQFF
TRBJ1-2 once TRBV7-2 NA TGTGCCAGCAGAACAGGGCAGGGATTGAGTGGCTACACCTTC CASRTGQGLSGYTF
TRBJ2-4 NA TRBV6-1 TRBD2 TGTGCCAGCAGTGAAACGTTAGCGGGGGGGAACATTCAGTACTTC CASSETLAGGNIQYF
TRBJ2-5 NA TRBV3-1/TRBV3-2 TRBD2 TGTGCCAGCCGGGGGGGAGGAGAGACCCAGTACTTC CASRGGGETQYF
TRBJ1-5 NA TRBV18 NA TGTGCCAGCTCACCTCCGGTCCAGGGAGGGCATCAGCCCCAGCATTTT CASSPPVQGGHQPQHF
TRBJ2-5 NA TRBV4-1 TRBD2 TGCGCCAGCGGCGAGCGGGGGGACCAAGAGACCCAGTACTTC CASGERGDQETQYF
TRBJ1-5 NA TRBV7-8 TRBD1 TGTGCCAGCAGCGTGGGACAGGGGAGTCAGCCCCAGCATTTT CASSVGQGSQPQHF
TRBJ1-5 NA TRBV2 NA TGTGCCAGCAAATCACAGGACCTTGGCAATCAGCCCCAGCATTTT CASKSQDLGNQPQHF
TRBJ1-6 once TRBV5-5 NA TGTGCCAGCAGCTTACCAGGGGCTTCGGATAATTCACCCCTCCACTTT CASSLPGASDNSPLHF
TRBJ1-1 NA TRBV10-3 NA TGTGCCATCAGTGGAAGCAGGGGTAATGCTGAAGCTTTCTTT CAISGSRGNAEAFF